One and the same sample provided the 8 T cell receptor beta chains below, sequenced in a study of blood T cell repertoires in COVID-19. Sequencing was performed with immunoSEQ multiplex PCR; in TCRdb, only in-frame clones are kept and a portion is missing. The sample holds 180,000 or so clones, around 82% seen once. The specimen was peripheral blood. All receptors come from a man in his fifties or sixties who had recovered from COVID-19.

This chain links TRBV6-6 with TRBJ1-1; D gene ambiguous. The CDR3 runs 13 residues. CDR1 and CDR2 from the germline V gene are MNHNY and SVGAGI (reference sequence). The V and J ends lost 8 bases and 2 bases respectively, with 12 bases between them. The CDR3 bases are TGTGCCAGCGGGGAGACCTTAAACACTGAAGCTTTCTTT. Amino acid sequence: CASGETLNTEAFF.

Here the CDR3 reads CATSPGHHNFYGYTF. CDR3 nucleotides: TGTGCCACCAGTCCGGGACACCACAATTTCTATGGCTACACCTTC. V gene TRBV24-1 combines with J gene TRBJ1-2, with D tentatively TRBD1 (6 bases). V was clipped by 6 bases and J by 4 bases, with 17 bases between them. The germline V gene encodes CDR1 KGHDR and CDR2 SFDVKD. The CDR3 sequence is 15 residues long.

V is TRBV27 and J is TRBJ1-6; 7 nucleotides agree with TRBD1. The CDR3 spans 19 residues. With 5 bases clipped from V and 7 bases from J, the junction kept 20 bases outside the gene matches. Germline CDR1 and CDR2: MNHEY and SMNVEV (reference sequence). In nucleotides, the CDR3 is TGTGCCAGCAGTGCAAGGGGACAGCCGCCCTTAACCGACAATTCACCCCTCCACTTT. It specifies CASSARGQPPLTDNSPLHF.

The chain uses TRBV27 and TRBJ1-4, with D uncertain. The length of the CDR3 is 16 residues. Germline lookup yields CDR1 MNHEY and CDR2 SMNVEV (reference sequence). The V and J ends lost 5 bases and 5 bases respectively, with 18 bases between them. The CDR3 DNA follows: TGTGCCAGCAGTCCCATTTTGGGCAGCGGGAATGAAAAACTGTTTTTT. It encodes CASSPILGSGNEKLFF.

The CDR3 DNA reads TGTGCCAGCAGTTACGGGGACAGTCGGACCTCCTACGAGCAGTACTTC. Translated, it gives CASSYGDSRTSYEQYF. The chain employs TRBV6-2 or TRBV6-3 and TRBJ2-7; 7 bases map to TRBD1. J was trimmed by 0 bases and V by 2 bases; bases with no gene match: 7. CDR3 size: 16 residues. In germline, CDR1 is MNHEY, CDR2 SVGEGT.

Here the CDR3 DNA reads TGTGCCAGCATGACAGAGAACCAGCAGCCCCAGCATTTT. Encoded protein: CASMTENQQPQHF. The genes are TRBV2 and TRBJ1-5, with a possible D match to TRBD1 (5 bases). This CDR3 contains 13 residues. The V end was cut by 7 bases, the J end by 7 bases, with 14 bases between. Germline V gene data show CDR1 as SNHLY and CDR2 as FYNNEI.

The chain's CDR3 is CASSFGTGGVEQYF. The DNA for the CDR3 is TGCGCCAGCAGCTTTGGGACAGGGGGCGTCGAGCAGTACTTC. V gene TRBV5-1 combines with J gene TRBJ2-7, with 12 bases that match TRBD1. Germline loops: CDR1 SGHRS, CDR2 YFSETQ. J was trimmed by 6 bases and V by 2 bases; bases with no gene match: 3. This CDR3 contains 14 residues.

The chain combines TRBV27 with TRBJ1-2; 8 nucleotides align to TRBD1. With 7 bases clipped from V and 9 bases from J, the junction kept 13 bases outside the gene matches. From germline, CDR1 is MNHEY and CDR2 SMNVEV (reference sequence). CDR3 length equals 14 residues. The CDR3 DNA sequence: TGTGCCAGCAATAACAGGGGGGATTCGAGAAGCTACACCTTC. This sequence encodes CASNNRGDSRSYTF.